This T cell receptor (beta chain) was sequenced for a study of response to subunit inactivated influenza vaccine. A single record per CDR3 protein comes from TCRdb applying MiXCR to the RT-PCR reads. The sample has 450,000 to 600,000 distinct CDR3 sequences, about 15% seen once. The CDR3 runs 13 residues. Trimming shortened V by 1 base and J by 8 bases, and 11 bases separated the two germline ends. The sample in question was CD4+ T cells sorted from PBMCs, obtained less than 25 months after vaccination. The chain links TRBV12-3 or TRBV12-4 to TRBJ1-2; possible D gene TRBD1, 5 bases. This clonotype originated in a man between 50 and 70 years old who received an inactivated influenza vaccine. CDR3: CASSLEQARGYTF. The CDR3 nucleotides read TGTGCCAGCAGTTTAGAACAGGCAAGGGGCTACACCTTC.